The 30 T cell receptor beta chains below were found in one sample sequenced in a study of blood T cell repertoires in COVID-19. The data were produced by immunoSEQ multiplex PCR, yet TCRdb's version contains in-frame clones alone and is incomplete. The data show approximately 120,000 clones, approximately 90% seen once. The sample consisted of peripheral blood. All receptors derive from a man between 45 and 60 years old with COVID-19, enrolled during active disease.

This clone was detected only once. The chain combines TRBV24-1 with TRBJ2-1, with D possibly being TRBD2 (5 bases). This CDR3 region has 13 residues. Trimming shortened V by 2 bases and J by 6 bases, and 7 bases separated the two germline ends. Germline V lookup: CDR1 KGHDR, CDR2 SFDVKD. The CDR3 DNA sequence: TGTGCCACCAGTGATTCTGAGGGCAATGAGCAGTTCTTC. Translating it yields CATSDSEGNEQFF.

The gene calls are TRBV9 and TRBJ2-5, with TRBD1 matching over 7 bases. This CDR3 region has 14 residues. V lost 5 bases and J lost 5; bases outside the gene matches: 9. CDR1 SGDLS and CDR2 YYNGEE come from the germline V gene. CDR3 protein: CASSPRQGGETQYF. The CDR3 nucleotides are TGTGCCAGCAGTCCCCGACAGGGCGGGGAGACCCAGTACTTC.

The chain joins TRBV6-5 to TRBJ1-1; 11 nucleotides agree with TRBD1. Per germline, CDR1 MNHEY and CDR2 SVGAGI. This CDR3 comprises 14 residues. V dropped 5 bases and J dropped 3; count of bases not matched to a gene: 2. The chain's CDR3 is CASSRTGGDTEAFF. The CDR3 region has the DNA TGTGCCAGCAGTAGGACAGGGGGCGACACTGAAGCTTTCTTT.

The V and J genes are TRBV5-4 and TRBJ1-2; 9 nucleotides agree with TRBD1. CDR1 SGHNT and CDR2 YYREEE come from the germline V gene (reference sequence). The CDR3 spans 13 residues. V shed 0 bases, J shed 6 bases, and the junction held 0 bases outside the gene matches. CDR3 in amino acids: CASSLDRGHGYTF. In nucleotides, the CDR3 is TGTGCCAGCAGCTTGGACAGGGGGCATGGCTACACCTTC. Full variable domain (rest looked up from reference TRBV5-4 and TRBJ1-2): ETGVTQSPTHLIKTRGQQVTLRCSSQSGHNTVSWYQQALGQGPQFIFQYYREEENGRGNFPPRFSGLQFPNYSSELNVNALELDDSALYLCASSLDRGHGYTFGSGTRLTVV.

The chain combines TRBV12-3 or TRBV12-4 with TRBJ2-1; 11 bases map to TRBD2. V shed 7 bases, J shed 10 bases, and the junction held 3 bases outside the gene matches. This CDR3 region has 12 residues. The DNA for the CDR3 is TGTGCCAGCACCTTAGCGGGAGGGGAGCAGTTCTTC. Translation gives CASTLAGGEQFF.

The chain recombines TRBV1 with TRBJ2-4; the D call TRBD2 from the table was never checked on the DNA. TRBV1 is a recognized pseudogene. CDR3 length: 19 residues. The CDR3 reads CTSSQASGRPNLAKNIQYF. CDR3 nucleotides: TGCACCAGCAGCCAAGCTAGCGGGAGACCAAACCTAGCCAAAAACATTCAGTACTTC.

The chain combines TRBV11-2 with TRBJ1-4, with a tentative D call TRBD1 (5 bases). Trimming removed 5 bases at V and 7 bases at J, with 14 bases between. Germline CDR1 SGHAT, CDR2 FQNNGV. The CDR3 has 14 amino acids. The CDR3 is CASSPTGGSEKLFF. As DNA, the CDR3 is TGTGCCAGCAGCCCCACGGGGGGGAGTGAAAAACTGTTTTTT.

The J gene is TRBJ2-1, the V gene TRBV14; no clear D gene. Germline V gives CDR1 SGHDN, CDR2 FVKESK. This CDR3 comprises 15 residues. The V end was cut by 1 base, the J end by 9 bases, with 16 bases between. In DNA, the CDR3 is TGTGCCAGCAGCCAAGTGACCCGGCCGACGGGTGAGCAGTTCTTC. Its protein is CASSQVTRPTGEQFF.

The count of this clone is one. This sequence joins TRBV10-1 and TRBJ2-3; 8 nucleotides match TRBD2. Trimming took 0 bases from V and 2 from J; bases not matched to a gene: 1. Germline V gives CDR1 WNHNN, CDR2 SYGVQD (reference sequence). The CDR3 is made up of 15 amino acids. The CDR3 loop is CASSESLAATDTQYF. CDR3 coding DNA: TGCGCCAGCAGTGAGTCACTAGCGGCCACAGATACGCAGTATTTT.

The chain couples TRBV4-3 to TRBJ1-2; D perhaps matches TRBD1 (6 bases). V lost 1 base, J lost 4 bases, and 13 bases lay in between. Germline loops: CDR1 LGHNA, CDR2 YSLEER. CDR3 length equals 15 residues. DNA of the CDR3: TGCGCCAGCAGCCAAGGATCGGGGGGCATCTATGGCTACACCTTC. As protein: CASSQGSGGIYGYTF.

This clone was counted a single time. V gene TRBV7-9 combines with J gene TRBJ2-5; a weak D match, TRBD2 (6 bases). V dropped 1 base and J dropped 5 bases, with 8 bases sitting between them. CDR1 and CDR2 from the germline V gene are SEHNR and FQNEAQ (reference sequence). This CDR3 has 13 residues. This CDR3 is CASSLVREETQYF. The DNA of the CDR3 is TGTGCCAGCAGCTTAGTTCGGGAGGAGACCCAGTACTTC.

CDR3 sequence (DNA): TGTGCCAGCAGCGTACCGGGACTAACCTACGAGCAGTACTTC. Translated, it gives CASSVPGLTYEQYF. The chain joins TRBV11-1 to TRBJ2-7; 7 positions match TRBD2. CDR3 size: 14 residues. Germline V gene data show CDR1 as SGHAT and CDR2 as FQDESV (reference sequence). V trimming: 5 bases; J trimming: 2 bases; junction bases outside the gene matches: 6.

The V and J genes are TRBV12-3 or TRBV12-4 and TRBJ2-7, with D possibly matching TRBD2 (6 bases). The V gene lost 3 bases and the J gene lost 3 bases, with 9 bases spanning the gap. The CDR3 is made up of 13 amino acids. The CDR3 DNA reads TGTGCCAGCAGTTTGGGTAGCGGCTACGAGCAGTACTTC. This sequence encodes CASSLGSGYEQYF.

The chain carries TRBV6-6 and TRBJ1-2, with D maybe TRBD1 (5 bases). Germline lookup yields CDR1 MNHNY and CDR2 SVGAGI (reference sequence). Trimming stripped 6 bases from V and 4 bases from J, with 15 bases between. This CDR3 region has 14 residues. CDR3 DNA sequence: TGTGCCAGCAGACCTAACAACGGGGGCTATGGCTACACCTTC. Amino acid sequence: CASRPNNGGYGYTF.

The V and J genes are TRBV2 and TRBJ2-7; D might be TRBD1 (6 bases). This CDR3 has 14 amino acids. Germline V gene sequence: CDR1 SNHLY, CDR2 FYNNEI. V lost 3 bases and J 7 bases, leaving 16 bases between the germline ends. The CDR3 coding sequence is TGTGCCAGCAGTGAGTTAGGGGGTATGGGGGAGCAGTACTTC. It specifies CASSELGGMGEQYF.

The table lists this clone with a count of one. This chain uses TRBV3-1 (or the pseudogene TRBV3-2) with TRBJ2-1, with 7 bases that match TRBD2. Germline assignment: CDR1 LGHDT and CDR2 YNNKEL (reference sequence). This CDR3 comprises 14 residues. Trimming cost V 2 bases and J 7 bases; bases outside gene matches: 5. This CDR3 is CASSQTEGGNEQFF. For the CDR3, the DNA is TGTGCCAGCAGCCAAACGGAGGGAGGGAATGAGCAGTTCTTC.

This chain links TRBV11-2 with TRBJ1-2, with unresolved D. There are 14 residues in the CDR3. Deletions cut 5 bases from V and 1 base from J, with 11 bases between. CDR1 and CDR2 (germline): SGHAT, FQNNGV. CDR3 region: CASSQRKINYGYTF. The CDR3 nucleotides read TGTGCCAGCAGCCAGCGGAAGATTAACTATGGCTACACCTTC.

The CDR3 DNA is TGTGCCAGCAGGGGACAGATATATGGCTACACCTTC. Its protein product is CASRGQIYGYTF. The rearrangement joins TRBV6-5 to TRBJ1-2, with 7 bases identical to TRBD1. The CDR3 totals 12 residues. Germline V CDR1 and CDR2: MNHEY, SVGAGI. With 6 bases clipped from V and 5 bases from J, the junction kept 3 bases outside the gene matches.

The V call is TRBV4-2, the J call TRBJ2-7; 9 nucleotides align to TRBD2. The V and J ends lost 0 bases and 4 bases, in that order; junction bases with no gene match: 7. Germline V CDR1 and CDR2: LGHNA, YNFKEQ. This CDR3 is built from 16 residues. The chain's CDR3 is CASSQELAGGGYEQYF. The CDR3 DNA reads TGTGCCAGCAGCCAAGAGCTGGCGGGAGGGGGGTACGAGCAGTACTTC.

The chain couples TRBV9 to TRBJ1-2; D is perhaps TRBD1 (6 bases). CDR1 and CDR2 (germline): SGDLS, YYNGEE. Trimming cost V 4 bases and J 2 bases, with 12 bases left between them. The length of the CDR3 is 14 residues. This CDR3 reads CASSLRTDNYGYTF. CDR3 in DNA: TGTGCCAGCAGCTTAAGGACAGACAACTATGGCTACACCTTC.

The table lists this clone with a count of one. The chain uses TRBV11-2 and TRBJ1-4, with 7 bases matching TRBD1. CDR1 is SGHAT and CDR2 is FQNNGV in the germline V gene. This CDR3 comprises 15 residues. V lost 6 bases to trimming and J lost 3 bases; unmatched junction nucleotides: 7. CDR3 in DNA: TGTGCCAGCAGTGACAGGGTCGGGGCTAATGAAAAACTGTTTTTT. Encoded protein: CASSDRVGANEKLFF.

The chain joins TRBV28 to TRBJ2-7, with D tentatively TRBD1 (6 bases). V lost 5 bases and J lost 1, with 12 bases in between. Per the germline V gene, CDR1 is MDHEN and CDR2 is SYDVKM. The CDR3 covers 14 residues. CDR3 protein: CASSPPDRSYEQYF. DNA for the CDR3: TGTGCCAGCAGTCCCCCGGACAGATCCTACGAGCAGTACTTC.

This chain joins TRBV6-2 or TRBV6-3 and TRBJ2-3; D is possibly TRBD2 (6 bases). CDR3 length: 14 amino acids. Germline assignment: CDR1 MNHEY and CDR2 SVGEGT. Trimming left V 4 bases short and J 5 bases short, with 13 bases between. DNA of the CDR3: TGTGCCAGCAGTTTTCAGGGAGGATTAGATACGCAGTATTTT. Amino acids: CASSFQGGLDTQYF.

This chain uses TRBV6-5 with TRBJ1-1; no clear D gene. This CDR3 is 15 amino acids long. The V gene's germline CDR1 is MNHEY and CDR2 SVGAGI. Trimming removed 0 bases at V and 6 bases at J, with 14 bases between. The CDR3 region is CASSYSFVAGAEAFF. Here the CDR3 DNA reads TGTGCCAGCAGTTACTCGTTTGTGGCGGGCGCTGAAGCTTTCTTT.

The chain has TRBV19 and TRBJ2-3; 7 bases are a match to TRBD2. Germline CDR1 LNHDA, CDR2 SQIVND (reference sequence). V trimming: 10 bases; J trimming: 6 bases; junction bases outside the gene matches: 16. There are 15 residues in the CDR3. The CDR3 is CATGRVAGVMDTQYF. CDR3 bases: TGTGCCACCGGCCGCGTGGCGGGAGTGATGGATACGCAGTATTTT.

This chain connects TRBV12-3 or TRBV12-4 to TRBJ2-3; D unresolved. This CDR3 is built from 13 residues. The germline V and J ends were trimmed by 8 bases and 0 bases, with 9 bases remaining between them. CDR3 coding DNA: TGTGCCAGCTTTTCGACTAGCACAGATACGCAGTATTTT. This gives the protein CASFSTSTDTQYF.

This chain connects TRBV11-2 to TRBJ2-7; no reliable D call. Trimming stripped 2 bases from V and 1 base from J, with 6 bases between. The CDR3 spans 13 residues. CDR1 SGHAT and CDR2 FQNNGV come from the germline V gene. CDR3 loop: CASSLSPSYEQYV. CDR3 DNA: TGTGCCAGCAGCTTAAGCCCTTCCTACGAGCAGTACGTC.

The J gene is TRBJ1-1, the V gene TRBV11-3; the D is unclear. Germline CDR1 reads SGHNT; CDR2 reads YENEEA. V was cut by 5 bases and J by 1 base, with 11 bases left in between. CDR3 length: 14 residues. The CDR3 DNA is TGTGCCAGCAGCCTAGGGCCACGGAACACTGAAGCTTTCTTT. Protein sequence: CASSLGPRNTEAFF.

The DNA for the CDR3 is TGTGCCAGCAGCTTAGGAGGGAACGGTGTGGATGAGCAGTTCTTC. It yields the protein CASSLGGNGVDEQFF. This chain connects TRBV7-2 to TRBJ2-1; possibly TRBD2 for D (5 bases). Trimming shortened V by 1 base and J by 8 bases, and 15 bases separated the two germline ends. Germline lookup yields CDR1 SGHTA and CDR2 FQGNSA. This CDR3 region has 15 residues.

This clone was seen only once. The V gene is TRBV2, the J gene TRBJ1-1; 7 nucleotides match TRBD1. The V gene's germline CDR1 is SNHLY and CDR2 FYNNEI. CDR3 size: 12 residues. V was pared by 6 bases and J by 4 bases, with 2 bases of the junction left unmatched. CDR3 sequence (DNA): TGTGCCAGCAGAACAGGGGCCACTGAAGCTTTCTTT. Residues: CASRTGATEAFF. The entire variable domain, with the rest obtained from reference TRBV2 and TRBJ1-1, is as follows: EPEVTQTPSHQVTQMGQEVILRCVPISNHLYFYWYRQILGQKVEFLVSFYNNEISEKSEIFDDQFSVERPDGSNFTLKIRSTKLEDSAMYFCASRTGATEAFFGQGTRLTVV.